One and the same sample provided the 16 T cell receptor beta chains below, sequenced in a study of T cell changes during pregnancy in multiple sclerosis. Repertoires were generated with immunoSEQ multiplex PCR, while TCRdb's copy carries only in-frame clones and drops some. This table holds some 34,000 clones, 80% to 95% found once. The source material was CD4+ T cells from peripheral blood mononuclear cells, sampled in the third trimester of pregnancy. Every receptor here comes from a female donor in good health, enrolled as a control in a pregnancy study.

The chain combines TRBV4-2 with TRBJ1-3; D perhaps matches TRBD1 (6 bases). Germline assignment: CDR1 LGHNA and CDR2 YNFKEQ. The length of the CDR3 is 16 residues. V gave up 4 bases and J gave up 1 base, with 14 bases separating them. CDR3 protein: CASSPSKQGSGNTIYF. CDR3 DNA sequence: TGTGCCAGCAGCCCGTCGAAACAGGGTTCTGGAAACACCATATATTTT.

The rearrangement joins TRBV18 to TRBJ1-1; D perhaps matches TRBD1 (6 bases). The V end was cut by 4 bases, the J end by 0 bases, with 12 bases between. CDR1 is KGHSH, CDR2 LQKENI, per germline. There are 15 residues in the CDR3. The CDR3 bases are TGTGCCAGCTCACAGCTACAGGGCATGAACACTGAAGCTTTCTTT. It yields the protein CASSQLQGMNTEAFF.

The rearrangement uses TRBV30 and TRBJ2-7; possible D gene TRBD2, 6 bases. Looked up from germline, CDR1 is GTSNPN and CDR2 is SVGIG (reference sequence). V lost 4 bases and J lost 3, with 7 bases in between. The CDR3 consists of 11 residues. CDR3 nucleotides: TGTGCCTGGACGGGGGACTACGAGCAGTACTTC. Residues: CAWTGDYEQYF.

The sample holds one count of this clone. The genes are TRBV28 and TRBJ2-2; D ambiguous. This CDR3 spans 12 amino acids. V was shortened by 6 bases and J by 6 bases, with 8 bases between the two germline ends. Germline CDR1 is MDHEN and CDR2 is SYDVKM. The CDR3 region is CASRRKSGELFF. CDR3 coding DNA: TGTGCCAGCAGGAGAAAGTCCGGGGAGCTGTTTTTT. Variable domain in full (rest from reference TRBV28 and TRBJ2-2): DVKVTQSSRYLVKRTGEKVFLECVQDMDHENMFWYRQDPGLGLRLIYFSYDVKMKEKGDIPEGYSVSREKKERFSLILESASTNQTSMYLCASRRKSGELFFGEGSRLTVL.

The chain employs TRBV7-9 and TRBJ1-6; 7 nucleotides line up with TRBD1. Germline CDR1 and CDR2: SEHNR and FQNEAQ (reference sequence). The CDR3 loop spans 15 amino acids. J was trimmed by 10 bases and V by 1 base; bases with no gene match: 7. The CDR3 loop reads CASSLGGQNRSPLHF. CDR3 sequence (DNA): TGTGCCAGCAGCTTAGGGGGACAGAATAGATCACCCCTCCACTTT. The variable domain in full, with the rest retrieved from reference TRBV7-9 and TRBJ1-6, is DTGVSQNPRHKITKRGQNVTFRCDPISEHNRLYWYRQTLGQGPEFLTYFQNEAQLEKSRLLSDRFSAERPKGSFSTLEIQRTEQGDSAMYLCASSLGGQNRSPLHFGNGTRLTVT.

The J gene is TRBJ1-5, the V gene TRBV2, with 10 nucleotides matching TRBD1. With V trimmed by 8 bases and J by 5 bases, 6 bases remained unmatched. Germline loops: CDR1 SNHLY, CDR2 FYNNEI. This CDR3 region has 14 residues. The DNA of the CDR3 is TGTGCCAGCGGTGGGACAGGGGAGTATCAGCCCCAGCATTTT. Protein: CASGGTGEYQPQHF.

This chain joins TRBV10-3 and TRBJ2-4, with 9 bases identical to TRBD1. CDR3 length: 18 residues. J lost 0 bases, V lost 6 bases, and 12 bases had no gene match. Germline loops: CDR1 ENHRY, CDR2 SYGVKD. CDR3 protein: CAISRGDRDPLAKNIQYF. The CDR3 coding sequence is TGTGCCATCAGCCGGGGGGACAGGGACCCCTTAGCCAAAAACATTCAGTACTTC.

The rearrangement links TRBV15 to TRBJ2-5; 10 bases agree with TRBD2. The CDR3 is 17 amino acids. Germline V CDR1 and CDR2: LNHNV, YYDKDF (reference sequence). J gave up 2 bases and V 5 bases, and 11 bases lay outside the gene matches. The CDR3 DNA sequence: TGTGCCACCAGCCCGGTGAGCGGGGGGGCCGGTCAAGAGACCCAGTACTTC. It codes for CATSPVSGGAGQETQYF.

The V and J genes are TRBV5-1 and TRBJ1-2; D uncertain. The CDR3 contains 14 residues. Per the germline V gene, CDR1 is SGHRS and CDR2 is YFSETQ. V was trimmed by 4 bases and J by 8 bases, leaving 18 bases between them. The CDR3, as DNA: TGCGCCAGCAGCCCTATTGGAGGGTTGGGCGGCTACACCTTC. It specifies CASSPIGGLGGYTF.

The gene calls are TRBV19 and TRBJ1-1, with TRBD1 as a possible D gene (6 bases). This CDR3 has 15 amino acids. Germline V gene lookup returns CDR1 LNHDA and CDR2 SQIVND (reference sequence). Trimming pared 6 bases from V and 0 bases from J, leaving 14 bases between. In DNA form, the CDR3 reads TGTGCCAGTAGCGGCCATGACAGGATGAACACTGAAGCTTTCTTT. Amino acid sequence: CASSGHDRMNTEAFF.

The chain carries TRBV7-2 and TRBJ2-7; 9 bases line up with TRBD2. With 8 bases clipped from V and 3 bases from J, the junction kept 8 bases outside the gene matches. Germline loops: CDR1 SGHTA, CDR2 FQGNSA. This CDR3 is built from 14 residues. CDR3 in amino acids: CASRERGVGYEQYF. CDR3 DNA: TGTGCCAGCCGCGAGCGGGGGGTTGGCTACGAGCAGTACTTC.

This clone was counted once. The chain is built from TRBV15 and TRBJ2-5, with 7 nucleotides matching TRBD1. Germline assignment: CDR1 LNHNV and CDR2 YYDKDF (reference sequence). Germline trimming cut 0 bases from V and 3 bases from J; bases unmatched to any gene: 4. The CDR3 consists of 15 residues. The chain's CDR3 is CATSRDRGQEETQYF. CDR3 in DNA: TGTGCCACCAGCAGAGATCGCGGACAGGAAGAGACCCAGTACTTC.

The chain joins TRBV19 to TRBJ1-3; weak D call: TRBD1 (6 bases). V lost 11 bases and J lost 2, with 16 bases in between. The CDR3 totals 14 residues. Per the germline V gene, CDR1 is LNHDA and CDR2 is SQIVND (reference sequence). This chain's CDR3 is CAANGGATGNTIYF. CDR3 in DNA: TGTGCCGCCAATGGGGGGGCGACTGGAAACACCATATATTTT.

This chain joins TRBV29-1 and TRBJ1-2, with D possibly TRBD1 on 6 matching bases. The CDR3 extends over 14 amino acids. Germline V gene lookup returns CDR1 SQVTM and CDR2 ANQGSEA. The V end lost 3 bases, the J end lost 4 bases, and 15 bases lay between the germline ends. The CDR3 nucleotides are TGCAGCGTTGAGTCAGGACAGAGGGCCTATGGCTACACCTTC. Residues: CSVESGQRAYGYTF.

In nucleotides, the CDR3 is TGTGCCCAACTCGACAGGTACTATGGCTACACCTTC. The encoded protein is CAQLDRYYGYTF. V gene TRBV7-2 combines with J gene TRBJ1-2; D is perhaps TRBD1 (6 bases). In germline, CDR1 is SGHTA, CDR2 FQGNSA. The ends were cut back, 11 bases at V and 3 bases at J, with 13 bases in the middle. CDR3 length equals 12 residues.

A single count supports this clone. This rearrangement joins TRBV28 to TRBJ2-7, with TRBD2 matching 8 bases. Per germline, CDR1 MDHEN and CDR2 SYDVKM. This CDR3 region has 16 residues. V was clipped by 6 bases and J by 1 base; unmatched bases: 11. CDR3 sequence reads: CASSALLGLDSYEQYF. CDR3 nucleotides: TGTGCCAGCAGCGCCCTTCTGGGACTAGATTCCTACGAGCAGTACTTC.